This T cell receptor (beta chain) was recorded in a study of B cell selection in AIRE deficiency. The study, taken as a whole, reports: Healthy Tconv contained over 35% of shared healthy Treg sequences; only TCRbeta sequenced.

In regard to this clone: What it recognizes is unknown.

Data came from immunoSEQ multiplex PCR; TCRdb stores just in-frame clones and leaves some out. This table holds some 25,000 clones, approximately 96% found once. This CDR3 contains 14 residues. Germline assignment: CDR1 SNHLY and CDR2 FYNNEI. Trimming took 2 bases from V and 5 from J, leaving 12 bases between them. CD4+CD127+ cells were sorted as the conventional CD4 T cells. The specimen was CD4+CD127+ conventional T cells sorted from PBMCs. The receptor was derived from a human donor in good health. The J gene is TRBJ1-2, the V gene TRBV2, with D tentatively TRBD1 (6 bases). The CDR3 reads CASSETGGGYGYTF. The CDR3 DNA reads TGTGCCAGCAGTGAAACGGGGGGCGGTTATGGCTACACCTTC.